This T cell receptor (beta chain) stems from a study of early T cells in non-severe SARS-CoV-2 infection. The germline gives CDR1 SGHRS, CDR2 YFSETQ. The CDR3 loop spans 13 amino acids. Deletions cut 7 bases from V and 10 bases from J, with 18 bases between. TCRdb itself ran the 5' RACE reads through MiXCR, one entry per CDR3 protein. The sample consists of about 56,000 distinct CDR3 sequences, roughly 16% of them appearing once. This clonotype originated in an adult who was a healthcare worker with PCR-confirmed SARS-CoV-2 infection or an uninfected control (not recorded which). The chain joins TRBV5-1 to TRBJ2-1; maybe TRBD2 (5 bases). This specimen consisted of whole blood, obtained at baseline. The DNA for the CDR3 is TGCGCCAGCGAGGCCCCGGGGAGCGGAGAGCAGTTCTTC. This encodes CASEAPGSGEQFF.